This T cell receptor beta chain was identified in a study of glioma-infiltrating T cells after dendritic cell vaccination. About the study: Samples are from glioblastoma patients in Phase I and II dendritic cell vaccine trials. Treatment, given 2003 to 2012, was autologous tumor lysate-pulsed dendritic cell vaccination. Autologous tumor lysate was loaded overnight onto monocyte-derived dendritic cells grown less than 8 days with IL-4 and GM-CSF.

The trim removed 6 bases at V and 5 bases at J, leaving 7 bases unmatched. CDR1 SGHNT and CDR2 YYREEE come from the germline V gene (reference sequence). The CDR3 spans 13 residues. The table came from immunoSEQ multiplex PCR; TCRdb's copy has only in-frame clones and leaves some out. The profile shows just under 60,000 clones, approximately 83% of them singletons. This sample's time point: after dendritic cell vaccination, including at tumor progression/relapse. PBMC sampling occurred before vaccination, two weeks after the third dose, and at progression. This receptor was obtained from a human donor with glioblastoma. This rearrangement joins TRBV5-4 to TRBJ1-1; 7 bases line up with TRBD1. Specimen: blood, collected after dendritic cell vaccination. The CDR3 DNA reads TGTGCCAGCAAAAGGGACAGTCTGACTGAAGCTTTCTTT. This codes for CASKRDSLTEAFF.